These T cell receptor beta chains were read from a single sample in a study of cytomegalovirus exposure and HLA in healthy donors. The repertoire was sequenced with immunoSEQ multiplex PCR; TCRdb's copy has only in-frame clones and lacks some. The sample has 120,000 or so clones, more than 70% seen once. Sequencing was performed on PBMCs. The receptor source for this set is a man aged 50 or older in good health and CMV-seropositive. CDR3s include the opening cysteine and the closing phenylalanine or tryptophan. D genes are given only for firm matches. Not all rows give a size; the values are once, few, many and, for expanded clones, a class.

abundance | j_gene | v_gene | d_gene | CDR3aa | CDR3nt
- | TRBJ1-2 | TRBV5-1 | - | CASSTDNYGYTF | TGCGCCAGCAGCACAGATAACTATGGCTACACCTTC
- | TRBJ1-5 | TRBV7-9 | - | CASSPRQDQPQHF | TGTGCCAGCAGCCCGAGACAGGACCAGCCCCAGCATTTT
- | TRBJ2-3 | TRBV5-4 | TRBD2 | CASSLGTGSGRGADTQYF | TGTGCCAGCAGCTTGGGCACTGGAAGCGGGAGGGGGGCAGATACGCAGTATTTT
- | TRBJ1-1 | TRBV5-1 | - | CASSPRDGLNTEAFF | TGCGCCAGCAGCCCGAGGGATGGGTTGAACACTGAAGCTTTCTTT
- | TRBJ1-1 | TRBV29-1 | - | CSVARGPNTEAFF | TGCAGCGTAGCCAGGGGTCCGAACACTGAAGCTTTCTTT
- | TRBJ1-2 | TRBV5-4 | - | CASSLQNYGYTF | TGTGCCAGCAGCTTGCAGAACTATGGCTACACCTTC
- | TRBJ1-5 | TRBV7-8 | TRBD1 | CASSPRQGGWSNQPQHF | TGTGCCAGCAGCCCGAGACAGGGTGGTTGGAGCAATCAGCCCCAGCATTTT
- | TRBJ2-1 | TRBV6-6 | - | CASSYGGPINEQFF | TGTGCCAGCAGTTACGGAGGCCCTATTAATGAGCAGTTCTTC
- | TRBJ2-5 | TRBV10-1 | - | CASSDLYQETQYF | TGCGCCAGCAGTGACCTTTACCAAGAGACCCAGTACTTC
few | TRBJ1-1 | TRBV6-6 | - | CASSYSRQMEAFF | TGTGCCAGCAGTTACTCGAGGCAGATGGAAGCTTTCTTT
- | TRBJ1-2 | TRBV4-2 | - | CASSQDRAGGYTF | TGTGCCAGCAGCCAAGACAGGGCCGGTGGCTACACCTTC
- | TRBJ2-3 | TRBV7-2 | - | CASRSHPSAVGDTQYF | TGTGCCAGCAGATCGCACCCTAGCGCGGTCGGAGATACGCAGTATTTT
few | TRBJ1-2 | TRBV6-5 | - | CASSKGVHGYTF | TGTGCCAGCAGTAAAGGGGTTCATGGCTACACCTTC
- | TRBJ2-3 | TRBV10-3 | TRBD2 | CATYRASGGATDTQYF | TGTGCCACCTATCGGGCTAGCGGGGGAGCTACAGATACGCAGTATTTT
- | TRBJ2-7 | TRBV6-5 | - | CASSPGLHSYEQYF | TGTGCCAGCAGTCCCGGACTGCACTCCTACGAGCAGTACTTC
few | TRBJ2-3 | TRBV5-6 | TRBD2 | CASSLEASGYTDTQYF | TGTGCCAGCAGCTTGGAGGCTAGCGGTTACACAGATACGCAGTATTTT
- | TRBJ2-3 | TRBV4-3 | - | CASSPHDRYYTDTQYF | TGCGCCAGCAGCCCGCACGACAGATACTACACAGATACGCAGTATTTT
few | TRBJ1-2 | TRBV2 | - | CASSRPGSQGGYTF | TGTGCCAGCAGCCGCCCGGGGTCTCAAGGAGGCTACACCTTC
- | TRBJ2-3 | TRBV18 | - | CASSPPLSSSTDTQYF | TGTGCCAGCTCACCACCACTAAGTTCTAGCACAGATACGCAGTATTTT
- | TRBJ2-3 | TRBV7-9 | TRBD1 | CASSSVRDRVVTDTQYF | TGTGCCAGCAGCTCTGTCAGGGACAGGGTTGTAACAGATACGCAGTATTTT
- | TRBJ1-3 | TRBV6-6 | TRBD1 | CASRETGAGNTIYF | TGTGCCAGCAGGGAGACAGGGGCGGGAAACACCATATATTTT
once | TRBJ2-3 | TRBV11-2 | TRBD2 | CASSPTSGGFLDTQYF | TGTGCCAGCAGCCCCACTAGCGGGGGGTTCCTCGATACGCAGTATTTT
- | TRBJ1-3 | TRBV28 | - | CASSSSPPSEGDTIYF | TGTGCCAGCAGTTCGTCGCCTCCTTCGGAGGGCGACACCATATATTTT
- | TRBJ1-1 | TRBV19 | TRBD1 | CASSPRQGAFGTEAFF | TGTGCCAGTAGCCCCCGGCAGGGGGCATTTGGCACTGAAGCTTTCTTT
- | TRBJ1-3 | TRBV5-4 | TRBD1 | CASQRDRAAGNTIYF | TGTGCCAGCCAACGGGACAGGGCTGCTGGAAACACCATATATTTT
- | TRBJ1-3 | TRBV29-1 | - | CSGRRGGGNTIYF | TGCAGCGGGCGTCGGGGAGGCGGAAACACCATATATTTT
once | TRBJ2-7 | TRBV4-3 | - | CASSQDRVRGYEQYF | TGCGCCAGCAGCCAAGATCGGGTCAGGGGTTACGAGCAGTACTTC
- | TRBJ1-1 | TRBV5-1 | TRBD1 | CASSSRQGSNTEAFF | TGCGCCAGCAGCTCACGACAGGGTTCGAACACTGAAGCTTTCTTT
- | TRBJ1-2 | TRBV19 | TRBD1 | CASLTLGQGGDYGYTF | TGTGCCAGTCTCACGCTGGGGCAGGGGGGAGACTATGGCTACACCTTC
- | TRBJ2-3 | TRBV10-3 | TRBD2 | CAISTDAGGPPDTQYF | TGTGCCATCAGCACGGATGCGGGGGGGCCCCCAGATACGCAGTATTTT
- | TRBJ2-1 | TRBV11-2 | TRBD2 | CASSPRLARSYNEQFF | TGTGCCAGCAGCCCAAGACTAGCGCGCTCCTACAATGAGCAGTTCTTC
- | TRBJ2-5 | TRBV2 | TRBD2 | CAIRGRLAGGGGETQYF | TGTGCCATCCGTGGCCGGCTAGCGGGAGGTGGGGGGGAGACCCAGTACTTC
- | TRBJ2-5 | TRBV7-2 | TRBD1 | CASSLAQGREETQYF | TGTGCCAGCAGCTTAGCACAGGGGCGGGAAGAGACCCAGTACTTC
- | TRBJ1-1 | TRBV7-2 | - | CASREGFEAFF | TGTGCCAGCAGGGAGGGATTTGAAGCTTTCTTT
- | TRBJ2-2 | TRBV4-3 | TRBD2 | CASSQASITSVDTGELFF | TGCGCCAGCAGCCAAGCCTCAATTACTAGCGTGGACACCGGGGAGCTGTTTTTT
- | TRBJ1-5 | TRBV7-9 | TRBD1 | CASSLASHRGERDQPQHF | TGTGCCAGCAGCTTAGCTTCACACAGGGGAGAACGGGATCAGCCCCAGCATTTT
- | TRBJ2-1 | TRBV4-2 | - | CASSQRGASGVYNEQFF | TGTGCCAGCAGCCAGAGGGGGGCTAGCGGCGTCTACAATGAGCAGTTCTTC
once | TRBJ1-5 | TRBV7-6 | - | CASSLVNNQPQHF | TGTGCCAGCAGCTTAGTAAACAATCAGCCCCAGCATTTT
- | TRBJ2-7 | TRBV10-3 | TRBD2 | CAIKRAGNDEQYF | TGTGCCATCAAACGAGCGGGAAACGACGAGCAGTACTTC
- | TRBJ2-7 | TRBV7-9 | - | CSSSFGYEQYF | TGTTCCAGCAGCTTCGGTTACGAGCAGTACTTC
- | TRBJ1-1 | TRBV4-1 | - | CASSLQGPDTEAFF | TGCGCCAGCAGCCTCCAGGGTCCCGACACTGAAGCTTTCTTT
once | TRBJ2-5 | TRBV7-2 | TRBD2 | CASSQRAGGPMKTQYF | TGTGCCAGCAGCCAAAGGGCGGGGGGGCCCATGAAGACCCAGTACTTC
- | TRBJ2-7 | TRBV10-1 | TRBD1 | CASSPGTGPYEQYF | TGCGCCAGCAGTCCCGGGACAGGCCCCTACGAGCAGTACTTC
once | TRBJ1-1 | TRBV14 | TRBD1 | CASSQMQGALNTEAFF | TGTGCCAGCAGCCAAATGCAGGGGGCGCTTAACACTGAAGCTTTCTTT
few | TRBJ1-2 | TRBV5-1 | - | CASSVLPGGNYGYTF | TGCGCCAGCAGCGTGCTTCCGGGGGGTAACTATGGCTACACCTTC
- | TRBJ2-3 | TRBV4-1 | - | CASSQSGSGFTDTQYF | TGCGCCAGCAGCCAAAGCGGTAGCGGTTTCACAGATACGCAGTATTTT
- | TRBJ2-3 | TRBV18 | - | CASSPRQEPSPSTDTQYF | TGTGCCAGCTCACCCAGACAGGAGCCTTCCCCTAGCACAGATACGCAGTATTTT
once | TRBJ2-1 | TRBV29-1 | - | CSVPLLNEQFF | TGCAGCGTCCCCCTACTAAATGAGCAGTTCTTC
few | TRBJ1-2 | TRBV6-1 | - | CASSESLVNRDTGYTF | TGTGCCAGCAGTGAAAGCCTAGTGAACCGGGACACTGGCTACACCTTC
- | TRBJ1-2 | TRBV19 | TRBD1 | CASSIGDRVNYGYTF | TGTGCCAGTAGTATTGGGGACAGGGTTAACTATGGCTACACCTTC
few | TRBJ2-2 | TRBV18 | TRBD1 | CASSPPTGRNTGELFF | TGTGCCAGCTCACCCCCGACAGGGAGGAACACCGGGGAGCTGTTTTTT
- | TRBJ2-3 | TRBV27 | TRBD2 | CASSLEGGTVSTTDTQYF | TGTGCCAGCAGTTTAGAGGGAGGGACCGTTAGTACCACAGATACGCAGTATTTT
few | TRBJ1-2 | TRBV4-2 | - | CASSQRQDYGYTF | TGTGCCAGCAGCCAAAGACAGGACTATGGCTACACCTTC